A single TCR beta chain is shown here with its context. Its matching antigen is unknown. The entry originates in a study of T cells in Graves' hyperthyroidism and ophthalmopathy. Study-wide findings and caveats: Most clonotypes that expanded in the thyroid above 0.001 also showed up in blood.

The CDR3 is 16 amino acids. CDR1 is LGHNA, CDR2 YSLEER, per germline. Trimming at V came to 3 bases and at J to 8 bases, leaving 4 bases not matched to a gene. RNA transcripts were the template for amplifying TCR beta CDR3 regions. RT-PCR in the first round (using the HTBI primer set) targeted the TCR CDR3. TCRdb re-called the multiplex PCR reads through MiXCR, storing one row per CDR3 protein. The sample consists of 550,000 to 600,000 distinct CDR3 sequences, approximately 15% of them appearing once. The clonotype was recovered from a woman under 30 with Graves' hyperthyroidism. Input material: blood. The rearrangement uses TRBV4-3 and TRBJ2-1, with 16 bases aligning to TRBD2. The CDR3, as DNA: TGCGCCAGCAGCCAGGGACTAGCGGGGGGGGCCGATGAGCAGTTCTTC. Translating gives CASSQGLAGGADEQFF.